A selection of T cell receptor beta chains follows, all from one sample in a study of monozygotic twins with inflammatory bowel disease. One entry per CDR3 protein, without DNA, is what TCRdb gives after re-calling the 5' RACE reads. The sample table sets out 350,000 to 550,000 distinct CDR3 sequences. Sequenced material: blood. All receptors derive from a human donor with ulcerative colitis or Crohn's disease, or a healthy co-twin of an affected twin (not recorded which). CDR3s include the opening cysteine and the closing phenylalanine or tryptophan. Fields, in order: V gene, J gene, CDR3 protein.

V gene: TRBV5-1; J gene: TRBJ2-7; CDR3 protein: CASSLGGGEGYEQYF
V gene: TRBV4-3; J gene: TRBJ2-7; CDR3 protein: CASSQERGGNEQYF
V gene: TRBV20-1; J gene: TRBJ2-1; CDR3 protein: CSARDPRAGGPNNEQFF
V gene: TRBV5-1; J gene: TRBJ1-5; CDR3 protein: CASSLKGESNQPQHF
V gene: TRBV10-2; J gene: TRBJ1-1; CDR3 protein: CASRKQTGTEAFF
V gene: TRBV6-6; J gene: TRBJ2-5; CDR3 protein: CASGAGETQYF
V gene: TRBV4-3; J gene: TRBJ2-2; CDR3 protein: CASSQDRAIGELFF
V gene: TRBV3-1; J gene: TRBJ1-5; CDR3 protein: CASSQDWFDQPQHF
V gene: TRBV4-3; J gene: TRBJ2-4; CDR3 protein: CASSPDMGGRNIQYF
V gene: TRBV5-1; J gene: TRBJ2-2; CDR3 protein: CASSSTTLGTGELFF
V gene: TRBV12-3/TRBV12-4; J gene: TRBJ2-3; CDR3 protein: CASLVLWSGTDTQYF
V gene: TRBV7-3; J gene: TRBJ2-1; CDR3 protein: CASSLSAYNEQFF
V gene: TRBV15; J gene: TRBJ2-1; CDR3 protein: CATSRRTSGGTYNEQFF
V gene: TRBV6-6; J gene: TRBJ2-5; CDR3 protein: CASSPYAGIETQYF
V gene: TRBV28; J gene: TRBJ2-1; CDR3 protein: CASSFPYNEQFF
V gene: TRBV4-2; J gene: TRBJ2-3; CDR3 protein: CASSQVQGEDTQYF
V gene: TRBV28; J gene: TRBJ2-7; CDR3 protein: CASSSTPHQYF
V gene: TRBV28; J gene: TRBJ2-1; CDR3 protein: CASSLSLGVGYNEQFF
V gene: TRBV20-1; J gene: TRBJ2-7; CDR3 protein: CSASWGAYEQYF
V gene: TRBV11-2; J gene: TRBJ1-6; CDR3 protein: CASSLRRGTYSPLHF
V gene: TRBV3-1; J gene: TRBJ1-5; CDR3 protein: CASSQSTGDQPQHF
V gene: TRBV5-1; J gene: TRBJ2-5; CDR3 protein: CASSLGRGPGETQYF
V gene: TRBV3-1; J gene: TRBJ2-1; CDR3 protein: CASSRSGGLNEQFF
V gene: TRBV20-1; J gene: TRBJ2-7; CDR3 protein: CSASPSGLTYEQYF
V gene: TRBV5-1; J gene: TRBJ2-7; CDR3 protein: CASSPSGRAAYEQYF
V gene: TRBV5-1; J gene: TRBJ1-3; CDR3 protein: CASSTGTTGNTIYF
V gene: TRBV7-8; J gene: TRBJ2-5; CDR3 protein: CASSSVGSQETQYF
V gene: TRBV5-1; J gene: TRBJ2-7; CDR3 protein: CASSLVASGDSEQYF
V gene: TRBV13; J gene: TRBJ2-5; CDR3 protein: CASTVDQETQYF
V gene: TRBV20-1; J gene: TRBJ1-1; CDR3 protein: CSARPTGGLGGAFF
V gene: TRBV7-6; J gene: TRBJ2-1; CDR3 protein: CASSLTRESSYNEQFF
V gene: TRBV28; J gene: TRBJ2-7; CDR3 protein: CASSLRGLAGGEQYF
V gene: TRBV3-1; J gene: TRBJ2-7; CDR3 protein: CASSRARGIYEQYF
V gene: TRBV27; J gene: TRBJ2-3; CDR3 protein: CASTISGGADTQYF
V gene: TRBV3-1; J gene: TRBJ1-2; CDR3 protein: CASSQSYQLDGYTF
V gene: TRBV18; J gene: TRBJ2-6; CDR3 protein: CASSPSVVSGANVLTF
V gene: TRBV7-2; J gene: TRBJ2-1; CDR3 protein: CASSTGTGGYNEQFF
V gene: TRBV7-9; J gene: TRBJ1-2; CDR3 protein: CASSLTQGGYGYTF
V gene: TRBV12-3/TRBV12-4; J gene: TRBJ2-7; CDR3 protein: CASRSTSGGTYEQYF
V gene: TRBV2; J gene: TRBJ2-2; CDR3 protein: CASSEVNRVRDTGELFF
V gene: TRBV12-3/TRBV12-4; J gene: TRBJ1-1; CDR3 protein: CASSLARSTEAFF
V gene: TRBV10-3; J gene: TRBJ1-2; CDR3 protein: CAISSPDRAGGYTF
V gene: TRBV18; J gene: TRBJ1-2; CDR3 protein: CASSPSVYGYTF
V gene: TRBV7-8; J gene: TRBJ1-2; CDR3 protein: CASSFTGESHGYTF
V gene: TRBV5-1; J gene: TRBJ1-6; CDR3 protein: CASSQRDLQSPLHF